The 16 T cell receptor beta chains presented below share a single source sample, sequenced in a study of Tregs in tolerant kidney transplant recipients. Sequenced by immunoSEQ multiplex PCR; TCRdb stores in-frame clones only, minus some. The sample shows fewer than 150,000 clones, roughly 92% of them seen only once. Sequenced: CD4+ T cells from blood. Receptors were obtained from a human donor in good health.

The V and J genes are TRBV9 and TRBJ1-5; D might be TRBD1 (5 bases). The CDR3 is 15 amino acids. CDR1 is SGDLS and CDR2 is YYNGEE in the germline V gene. The V gene lost 1 base and the J gene lost 6 bases, with 14 bases spanning the gap. CDR3 DNA: TGTGCCAGCAGCGTATACCCAGGGACTGGTCAGCCCCAGCATTTT. This gives the protein CASSVYPGTGQPQHF.

The chain employs TRBV7-9 and TRBJ2-5, with 7 bases fitting TRBD2. Germline V gene data show CDR1 as SEHNR and CDR2 as FQNEAQ (reference sequence). The CDR3 loop spans 13 amino acids. Unmatched junction bases numbered 4, after V lost 5 bases and J lost 4 bases. CDR3 coding DNA: TGTGCCAGCAGCGAACCGGGGGGAGAGACCCAGTACTTC. The encoded protein is CASSEPGGETQYF.

J is TRBJ1-2 and V is TRBV14; possibly TRBD1 for D (5 bases). The CDR3 runs 14 residues. V was shortened by 7 bases and J by 1 base, with 13 bases between the two germline ends. The germline CDR1 and CDR2 sequences are SGHDN and FVKESK. For the CDR3, the DNA is TGTGCCAGCACCGAGACAGCAATTAACTATGGCTACACCTTC. Translation gives CASTETAINYGYTF.

V usage is TRBV7-8 and J usage is TRBJ2-1, with D possibly being TRBD1 (5 bases). Trimming took off 4 bases at V and 0 bases at J, with 10 bases between the two ends. There are 15 residues in the CDR3. The germline V gene has CDR1 SGHVS and CDR2 FQNEAQ. CDR3 loop: CASSSRQSSYNEQFF. For the CDR3, the DNA is TGTGCCAGCAGCTCCCGACAGAGCTCCTACAATGAGCAGTTCTTC.

The chain carries TRBV6-5 and TRBJ2-1; D is perhaps TRBD1 (5 bases). V lost 6 bases, J lost 0 bases, and 12 bases lay in between. There are 15 residues in the CDR3. Looked up from germline, CDR1 is MNHEY and CDR2 is SVGAGI. The CDR3 coding sequence is TGTGCCAGCAGGCGAAGACAGAGCTCCTACAATGAGCAGTTCTTC. As protein: CASRRRQSSYNEQFF.

V and J are TRBV7-8 and TRBJ2-3, with 7 bases lining up with TRBD2. This CDR3 region has 16 residues. Germline trimming cut 3 bases from V and 4 bases from J; bases unmatched to any gene: 10. Germline V CDR1 and CDR2: SGHVS, FQNEAQ. This CDR3 is CASSFPRRGRADTQYF. CDR3 DNA sequence: TGTGCCAGCAGCTTTCCGCGAAGAGGGAGGGCAGATACGCAGTATTTT.

The table lists this clone with a few counts. This chain uses TRBV7-8 with TRBJ2-3; D may be TRBD2 (6 bases). Trimming took off 4 bases at V and 5 bases at J, with 13 bases between the two ends. Germline V gives CDR1 SGHVS, CDR2 FQNEAQ. The CDR3 covers 14 residues. The DNA of the CDR3 is TGTGCCAGCAGCTCGGAGGGCCGGGGAGATACGCAGTATTTT. Translated, it gives CASSSEGRGDTQYF.

The V gene is TRBV6-1, the J gene TRBJ1-4; 7 nucleotides agree with TRBD1. Trimming removed 4 bases from V and 3 bases from J; junction bases left unmatched: 11. Germline CDR1 is MNHNS and CDR2 is SASEGT. CDR3 size: 17 residues. The CDR3 DNA reads as TGTGCCAGCAGTGTAAGGGGCGCGGGACAGCCTAATGAAAAACTGTTTTTT. It translates to CASSVRGAGQPNEKLFF.

The chain joins TRBV19 to TRBJ1-1; D uncertain. With 3 bases removed from V and 4 bases from J, the gap between germline ends came to 12 bases. The CDR3 totals 14 residues. Germline loops: CDR1 LNHDA, CDR2 SQIVND (reference sequence). CDR3 in amino acids: CASSIKVEGTEAFF. Here the CDR3 DNA reads TGTGCCAGTAGTATTAAAGTCGAGGGCACTGAAGCTTTCTTT.

This clone was seen once. The chain uses TRBV4-2 and TRBJ1-3; no clear D. This CDR3 is 16 amino acids long. Trimming took off 2 bases at V and 0 bases at J, with 11 bases between the two ends. Germline V gives CDR1 LGHNA, CDR2 YNFKEQ. CDR3 region: CASSQFQSDSGNTIYF. CDR3 nucleotide sequence: TGTGCCAGCAGCCAATTTCAAAGTGACTCTGGAAACACCATATATTTT.

This clone has only one observation. The chain has TRBV7-9 and TRBJ1-3; D is unclear. This CDR3 comprises 14 residues. Trimming took off 2 bases at V and 4 bases at J, with 9 bases between the two ends. The V gene's germline CDR1 is SEHNR and CDR2 FQNEAQ (reference sequence). The chain's CDR3 is CASSLQASGNTIYF. The CDR3 nucleotides read TGTGCCAGCAGCTTACAGGCATCCGGAAACACCATATATTTT.

This chain links TRBV5-1 with TRBJ2-5, with 7 positions matching TRBD1. This CDR3 has 14 residues. Germline V gene lookup returns CDR1 SGHRS and CDR2 YFSETQ. The trim removed 3 bases at V and 4 bases at J, leaving 6 bases unmatched. CDR3 protein: CASSSGYRGETQYF. In DNA form, the CDR3 reads TGCGCCAGCAGCTCCGGTTACAGGGGAGAGACCCAGTACTTC.

This clone was seen once. The chain has TRBV19 and TRBJ1-1; 9 bases align to TRBD1. The CDR3 has 17 residues. V lost 6 bases to trimming and J lost 5 bases; unmatched junction nucleotides: 16. The germline CDR1 and CDR2 sequences are LNHDA and SQIVND (reference sequence). The CDR3 spells CASSSVPGQGRGTEAFF. CDR3 DNA: TGTGCCAGTAGCTCCGTCCCGGGACAGGGACGGGGGACTGAAGCTTTCTTT.

The chain joins TRBV19 to TRBJ2-7; 9 bases are shared with TRBD2. Germline CDR1 and CDR2: LNHDA and SQIVND (reference sequence). This CDR3 has 15 amino acids. The V and J ends lost 1 base and 0 bases, in that order; junction bases with no gene match: 1. The CDR3 coding sequence is TGTGCCAGTAGTATAGCTAGCGGGAACTCCTACGAGCAGTACTTC. Amino acids: CASSIASGNSYEQYF.

This sequence joins TRBV18 and TRBJ1-1, with D tentatively TRBD1 (5 bases). The CDR3 covers 15 residues. CDR1 and CDR2 from the germline V gene are KGHSH and LQKENI. Trimming took 2 bases from V and 2 from J, leaving 12 bases between them. The CDR3 sequence: CASSPRGGTNTEAFF. CDR3 nucleotide sequence: TGTGCCAGCTCACCAAGAGGAGGGACCAACACTGAAGCTTTCTTT.

This chain joins TRBV19 and TRBJ1-2; D unresolved. The V and J ends lost 1 base and 3 bases respectively, with 9 bases between them. Germline V gene data show CDR1 as LNHDA and CDR2 as SQIVND (reference sequence). This CDR3 has 14 residues. DNA of the CDR3: TGTGCCAGTAGTATAGCTCCGGGATACTATGGCTACACCTTC. Translated: CASSIAPGYYGYTF.